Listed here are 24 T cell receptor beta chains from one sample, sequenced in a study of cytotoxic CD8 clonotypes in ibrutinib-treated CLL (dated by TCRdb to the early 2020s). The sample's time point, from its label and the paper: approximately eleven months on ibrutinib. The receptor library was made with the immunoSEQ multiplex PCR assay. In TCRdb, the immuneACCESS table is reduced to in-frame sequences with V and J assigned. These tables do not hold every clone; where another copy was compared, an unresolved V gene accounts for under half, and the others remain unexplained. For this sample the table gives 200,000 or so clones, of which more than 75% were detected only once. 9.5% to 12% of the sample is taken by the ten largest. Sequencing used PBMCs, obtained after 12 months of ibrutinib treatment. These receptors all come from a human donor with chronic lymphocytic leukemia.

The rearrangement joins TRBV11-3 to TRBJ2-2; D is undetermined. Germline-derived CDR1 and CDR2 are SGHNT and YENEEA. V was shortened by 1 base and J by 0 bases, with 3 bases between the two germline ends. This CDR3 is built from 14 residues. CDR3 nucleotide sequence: TGTGCCAGCAGCTTAGCTGCGAACACCGGGGAGCTGTTTTTT. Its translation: CASSLAANTGELFF.

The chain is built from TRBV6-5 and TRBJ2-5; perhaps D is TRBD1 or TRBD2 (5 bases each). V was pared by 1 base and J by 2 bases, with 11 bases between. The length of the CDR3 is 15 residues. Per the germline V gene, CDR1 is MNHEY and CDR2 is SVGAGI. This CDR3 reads CASSYFSGGQETQYF. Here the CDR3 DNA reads TGTGCCAGCAGTTACTTTAGTGGGGGACAAGAGACCCAGTACTTC.

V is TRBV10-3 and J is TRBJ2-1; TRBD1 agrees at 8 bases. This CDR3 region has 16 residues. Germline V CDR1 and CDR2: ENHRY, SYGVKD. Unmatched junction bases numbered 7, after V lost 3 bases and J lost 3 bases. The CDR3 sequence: CAISEGTRGLYNEQFF. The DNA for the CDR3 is TGTGCCATCAGTGAAGGGACCAGGGGGCTCTACAATGAGCAGTTCTTC.

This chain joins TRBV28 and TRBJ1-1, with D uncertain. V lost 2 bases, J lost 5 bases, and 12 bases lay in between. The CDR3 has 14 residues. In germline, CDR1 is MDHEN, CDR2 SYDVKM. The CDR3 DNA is TGTGCCAGCAGTTTAGTCTCACGCGGGACTGAAGCTTTCTTT. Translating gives CASSLVSRGTEAFF.

The CDR3 loop is CASSGWAGGRSPLHF. CDR3 bases: TGCGCCAGCAGCGGTTGGGCAGGGGGAAGGTCACCCCTCCACTTT. This chain links TRBV5-1 with TRBJ1-6, with 7 bases fitting TRBD1. The V gene's germline CDR1 is SGHRS and CDR2 YFSETQ. The CDR3 contains 15 residues. Trimming took 4 bases from V and 10 from J; bases not matched to a gene: 11.

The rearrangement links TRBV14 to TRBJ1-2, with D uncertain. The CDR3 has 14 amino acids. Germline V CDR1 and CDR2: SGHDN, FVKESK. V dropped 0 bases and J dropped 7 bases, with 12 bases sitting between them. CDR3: CASSQEWAGGGYTF. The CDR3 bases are TGTGCCAGCAGCCAAGAATGGGCAGGAGGTGGCTACACCTTC.

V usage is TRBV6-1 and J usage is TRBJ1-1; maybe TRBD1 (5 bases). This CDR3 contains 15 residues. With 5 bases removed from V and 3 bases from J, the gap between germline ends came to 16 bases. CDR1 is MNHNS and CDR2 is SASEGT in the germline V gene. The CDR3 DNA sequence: TGTGCCAGCAGTAGATGGGGACGGGGGGACACTGAAGCTTTCTTT. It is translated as CASSRWGRGDTEAFF.

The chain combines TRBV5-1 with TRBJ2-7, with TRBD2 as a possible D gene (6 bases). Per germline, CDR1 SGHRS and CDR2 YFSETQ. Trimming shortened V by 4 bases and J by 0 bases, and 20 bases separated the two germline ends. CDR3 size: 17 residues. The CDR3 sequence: CASSPGVSGLSSYEQYF. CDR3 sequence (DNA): TGCGCCAGCAGCCCGGGGGTTAGCGGCCTAAGCTCCTACGAGCAGTACTTC.

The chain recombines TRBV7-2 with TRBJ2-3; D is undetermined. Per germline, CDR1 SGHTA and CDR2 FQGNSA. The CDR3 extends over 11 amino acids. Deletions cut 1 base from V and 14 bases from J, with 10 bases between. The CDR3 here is CASSLGRILYF. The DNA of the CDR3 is TGTGCCAGCAGCTTAGGACGGATCCTGTATTTT.

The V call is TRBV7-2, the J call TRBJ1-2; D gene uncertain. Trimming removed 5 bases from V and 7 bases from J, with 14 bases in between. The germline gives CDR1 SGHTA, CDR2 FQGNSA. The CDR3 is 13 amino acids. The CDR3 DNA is TGTGCCAGCAGCCCGGACGTCCCTCTTGGCTACACCTTC. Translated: CASSPDVPLGYTF. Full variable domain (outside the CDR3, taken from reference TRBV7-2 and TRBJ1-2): GAGVSQSPSNKVTEKGKDVELRCDPISGHTALYWYRQSLGQGLEFLIYFQGNSAPDKSGLPSDRFSAERTGGSVSTLTIQRTQQEDSAVYLCASSPDVPLGYTFGSGTRLTVV.

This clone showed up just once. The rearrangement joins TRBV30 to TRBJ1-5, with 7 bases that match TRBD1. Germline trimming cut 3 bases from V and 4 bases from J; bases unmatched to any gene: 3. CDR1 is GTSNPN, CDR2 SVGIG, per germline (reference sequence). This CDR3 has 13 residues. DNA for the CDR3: TGTGCCTGGAGCGGGACAGCAAATCAGCCCCAGCATTTT. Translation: CAWSGTANQPQHF. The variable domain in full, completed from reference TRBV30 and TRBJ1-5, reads SQTIHQWPATLVQPVGSPLSLECTVEGTSNPNLYWYRQAAGRGLQLLFYSVGIGQISSEVPQNLSASRPQDRQFILSSKKLLLSDSGFYLCAWSGTANQPQHFGDGTRLSIL.

The CDR3 DNA is TGTGCCAGCAGTTTCGGACTAGCGGGAAACTACGAGCAGTACTTC. Translated: CASSFGLAGNYEQYF. The chain employs TRBV6-5 and TRBJ2-7; 12 positions match TRBD2. Germline values: CDR1 MNHEY, CDR2 SVGAGI. With V trimmed by 4 bases and J by 3 bases, 4 bases remained unmatched. CDR3 length: 15 amino acids.

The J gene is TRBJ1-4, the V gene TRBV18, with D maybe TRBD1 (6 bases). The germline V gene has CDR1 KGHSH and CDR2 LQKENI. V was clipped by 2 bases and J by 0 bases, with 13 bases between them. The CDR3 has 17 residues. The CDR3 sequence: CASSPGGGIATNEKLFF. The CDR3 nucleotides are TGTGCCAGCTCACCAGGAGGGGGGATTGCAACTAATGAAAAACTGTTTTTT.

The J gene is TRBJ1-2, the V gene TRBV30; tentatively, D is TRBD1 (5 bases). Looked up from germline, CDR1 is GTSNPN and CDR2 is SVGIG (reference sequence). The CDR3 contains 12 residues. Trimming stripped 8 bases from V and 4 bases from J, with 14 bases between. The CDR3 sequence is CARDVRGYGYTF. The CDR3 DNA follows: TGTGCCCGGGACGTACGGGGCTATGGCTACACCTTC.

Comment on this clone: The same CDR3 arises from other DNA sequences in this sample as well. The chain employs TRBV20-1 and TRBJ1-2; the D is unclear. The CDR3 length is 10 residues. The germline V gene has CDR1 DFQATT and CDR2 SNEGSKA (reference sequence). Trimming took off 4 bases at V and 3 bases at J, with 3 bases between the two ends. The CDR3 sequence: CSATDYGYTF. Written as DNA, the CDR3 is TGCAGTGCTACTGACTATGGCTACACCTTC.

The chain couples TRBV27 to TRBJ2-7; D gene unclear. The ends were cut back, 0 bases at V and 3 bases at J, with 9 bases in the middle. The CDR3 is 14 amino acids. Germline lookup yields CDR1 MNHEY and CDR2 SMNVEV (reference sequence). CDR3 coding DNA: TGTGCCAGCAGTTTATCGAATGGCGACTACGAGCAGTACTTC. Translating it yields CASSLSNGDYEQYF.

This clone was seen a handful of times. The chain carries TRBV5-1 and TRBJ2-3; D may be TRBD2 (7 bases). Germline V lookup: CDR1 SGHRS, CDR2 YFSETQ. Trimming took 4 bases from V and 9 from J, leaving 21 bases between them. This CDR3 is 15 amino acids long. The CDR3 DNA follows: TGCGCCAGCAGCACGGGGGGCTTAGGCCAGGACACGCAGTATTTT. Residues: CASSTGGLGQDTQYF.

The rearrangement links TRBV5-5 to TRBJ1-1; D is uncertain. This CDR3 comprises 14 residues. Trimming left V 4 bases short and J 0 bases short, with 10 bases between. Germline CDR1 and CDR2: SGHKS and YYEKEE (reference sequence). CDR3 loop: CASSPRPVNTEAFF. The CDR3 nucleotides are TGTGCCAGCAGCCCCCGGCCGGTGAACACTGAAGCTTTCTTT.

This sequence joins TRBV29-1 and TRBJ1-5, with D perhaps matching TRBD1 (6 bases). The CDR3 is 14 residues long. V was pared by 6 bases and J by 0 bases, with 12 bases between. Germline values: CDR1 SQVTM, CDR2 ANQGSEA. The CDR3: CSVAGVDSNQPQHF. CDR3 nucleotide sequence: TGCAGCGTGGCAGGGGTCGATAGCAATCAGCCCCAGCATTTT.

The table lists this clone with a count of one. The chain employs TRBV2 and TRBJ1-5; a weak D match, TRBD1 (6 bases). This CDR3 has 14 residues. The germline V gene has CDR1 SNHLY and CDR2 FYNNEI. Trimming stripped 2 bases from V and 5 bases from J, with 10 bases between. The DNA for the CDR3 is TGTGCCAGCAGTGAACTCAGGGGTCATCAGCCCCAGCATTTT. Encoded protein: CASSELRGHQPQHF.

In nucleotides, the CDR3 is TGTGCCAGCAACCAGGGTCCGACAGATACGCAGTATTTT. As protein: CASNQGPTDTQYF. This sequence joins TRBV2 and TRBJ2-3; D is possibly TRBD1 (5 bases). Trimming shortened V by 7 bases and J by 3 bases, and 11 bases separated the two germline ends. Germline values: CDR1 SNHLY, CDR2 FYNNEI. The CDR3 has 13 residues.

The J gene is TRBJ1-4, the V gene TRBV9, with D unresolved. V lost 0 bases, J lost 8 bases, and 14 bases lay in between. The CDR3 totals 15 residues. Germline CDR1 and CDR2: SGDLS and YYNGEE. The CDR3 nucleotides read TGTGCCAGCAGCGTAGCCGGGAATACCGGCGAAAAACTGTTTTTT. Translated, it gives CASSVAGNTGEKLFF.

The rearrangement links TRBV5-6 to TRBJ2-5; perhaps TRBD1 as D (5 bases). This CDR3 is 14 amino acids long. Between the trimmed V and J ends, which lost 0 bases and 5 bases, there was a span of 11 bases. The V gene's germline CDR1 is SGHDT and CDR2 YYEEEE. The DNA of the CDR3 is TGTGCCAGCAGCTTGGGACAGAAAGGCGAGACCCAGTACTTC. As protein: CASSLGQKGETQYF.

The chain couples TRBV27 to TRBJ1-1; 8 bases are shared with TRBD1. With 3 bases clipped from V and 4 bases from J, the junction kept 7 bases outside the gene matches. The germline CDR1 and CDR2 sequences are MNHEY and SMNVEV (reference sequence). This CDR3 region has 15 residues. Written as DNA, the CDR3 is TGTGCCAGCAGTTTGGTCCAGGGGGCCGGCACTGAAGCTTTCTTT. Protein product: CASSLVQGAGTEAFF.